This T cell receptor beta chain was observed in a study of T cell responses to AZD1222 COVID-19 vaccine. Overall study context: Both about-4-week and about-12-week second-dose recipients were combined.

The study, taken as a whole, reports: Donors skewed white British and female; clonal diversity was possibly underestimated. Vaccine-related CD4 TCRs covered spike, predominating at 160-218 and 743-854. There were repertoire samples only from the period after the peak T cell response.

Germline V gives CDR1 WSHSY, CDR2 SAAADI. With V trimmed by 7 bases and J by 0 bases, 2 bases remained unmatched. CDR3 length equals 14 residues. Method: immunoSEQ multiplex PCR; TCRdb's copy keeps in-frame clones and lacks some. The table lists 250,000 or so clones, 85% to 95% of them singletons. Concerning this clone itself: Antigen specificity is unknown.

The sample here was peripheral blood, taken on day 0 of AZD1222 vaccination. V is TRBV10-2 and J is TRBJ2-1; 8 bases agree with TRBD2. The receptor was isolated from an adult in good health. This chain's CDR3 is CASMSGSSYNEQFF. Written as DNA, the CDR3 is TGCGCCAGCATGAGCGGGAGCTCCTACAATGAGCAGTTCTTC.